This T cell receptor (beta chain) emerged from a study of T cell repertoires in cytomegalovirus infection. Looking at the study overall: Indications came from public TCR beta signatures; they pointed to CMV infection and to a matching HLA type.

J lost 6 bases, V lost 2 bases, and 16 bases had no gene match. Per the germline V gene, CDR1 is SGHVS and CDR2 is FQNEAQ. The length of the CDR3 is 18 residues. This clonotype was detected many times. MiXCR was run by TCRdb on the reads, yielding one entry per CDR3 protein. The sample shows roughly 300,000 distinct CDR3 sequences, more than 8% of them seen only once. The source of this sequence is a human donor in good health (CMV status not recorded). Some clones in this sample may be carry-over from other donors' samples. The chain carries TRBV7-8 and TRBJ2-1; 7 nucleotides align to TRBD1. The specimen sequenced was PBMCs. Here the CDR3 reads CASSLLGPWPRQGNEQFF. The CDR3 DNA is TGTGCCAGCAGCTTATTGGGTCCGTGGCCCCGACAGGGCAATGAGCAGTTCTTC.